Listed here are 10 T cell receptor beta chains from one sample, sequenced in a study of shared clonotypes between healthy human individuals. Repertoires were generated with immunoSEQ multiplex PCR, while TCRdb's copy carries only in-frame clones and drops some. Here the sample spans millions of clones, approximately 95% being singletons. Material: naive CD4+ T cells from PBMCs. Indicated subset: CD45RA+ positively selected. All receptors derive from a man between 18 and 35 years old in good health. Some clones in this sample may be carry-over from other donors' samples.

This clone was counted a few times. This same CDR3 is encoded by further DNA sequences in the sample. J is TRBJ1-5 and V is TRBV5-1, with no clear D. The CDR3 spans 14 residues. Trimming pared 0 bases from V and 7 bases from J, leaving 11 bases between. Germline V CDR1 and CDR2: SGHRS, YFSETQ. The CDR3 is CASSLGEGGQPQHF. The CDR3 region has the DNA TGCGCCAGCAGCTTGGGGGAGGGCGGGCAGCCCCAGCATTTT.

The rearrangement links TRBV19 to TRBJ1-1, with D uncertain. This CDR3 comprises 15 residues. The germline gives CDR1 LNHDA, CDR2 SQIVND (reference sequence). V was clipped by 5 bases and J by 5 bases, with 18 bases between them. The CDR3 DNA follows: TGTGCCAGTAGTCCGAACGGGTGGGTAGATACTGAAGCTTTCTTT. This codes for CASSPNGWVDTEAFF.

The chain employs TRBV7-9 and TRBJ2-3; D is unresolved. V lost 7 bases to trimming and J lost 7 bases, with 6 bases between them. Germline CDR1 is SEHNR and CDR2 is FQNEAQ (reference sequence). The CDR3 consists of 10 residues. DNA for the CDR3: TGTGCCAGCACCGGCTATACGCAGTATTTT. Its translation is CASTGYTQYF. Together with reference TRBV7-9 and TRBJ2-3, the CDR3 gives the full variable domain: DTGVSQNPRHKITKRGQNVTFRCDPISEHNRLYWYRQTLGQGPEFLTYFQNEAQLEKSRLLSDRFSAERPKGSFSTLEIQRTEQGDSAMYLCASTGYTQYFGPGTRLTVL.

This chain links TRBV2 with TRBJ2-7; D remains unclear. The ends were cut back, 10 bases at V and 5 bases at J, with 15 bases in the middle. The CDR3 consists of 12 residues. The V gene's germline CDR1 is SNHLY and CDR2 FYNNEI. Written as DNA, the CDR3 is TGTGCCACCCGGTCCGATGGGAACGAGCAGTACTTC. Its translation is CATRSDGNEQYF.

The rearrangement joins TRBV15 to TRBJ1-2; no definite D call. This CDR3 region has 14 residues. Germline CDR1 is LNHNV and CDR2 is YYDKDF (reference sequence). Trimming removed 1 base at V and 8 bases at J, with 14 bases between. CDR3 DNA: TGTGCCACCAGCAGAGTGGGTACGGCAAGGGGCTACACCTTC. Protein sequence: CATSRVGTARGYTF. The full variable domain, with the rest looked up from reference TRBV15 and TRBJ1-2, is DAMVIQNPRYQVTQFGKPVTLSCSQTLNHNVMYWYQQKSSQAPKLLFHYYDKDFNNEADTPDNFQSRRPNTSFCFLDIRSPGLGDTAMYLCATSRVGTARGYTFGSGTRLTVV.

In DNA, the CDR3 is TGTGCCAGCAGCCCCGGACAGGATAATGAAAAACTGTTTTTT. Its protein is CASSPGQDNEKLFF. The chain recombines TRBV5-4 with TRBJ1-4; 7 bases align to TRBD1. CDR1 SGHNT and CDR2 YYREEE come from the germline V gene (reference sequence). This CDR3 is 14 amino acids long. J was trimmed by 4 bases and V by 4 bases; bases with no gene match: 4.

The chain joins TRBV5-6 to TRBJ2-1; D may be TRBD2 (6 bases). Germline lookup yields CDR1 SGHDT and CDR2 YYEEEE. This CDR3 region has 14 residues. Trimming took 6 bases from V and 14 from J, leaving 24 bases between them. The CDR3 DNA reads TGTGCCAGCACCAACCTCCTCAGTGAGACTAGGAAGTTCTTC. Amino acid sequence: CASTNLLSETRKFF.

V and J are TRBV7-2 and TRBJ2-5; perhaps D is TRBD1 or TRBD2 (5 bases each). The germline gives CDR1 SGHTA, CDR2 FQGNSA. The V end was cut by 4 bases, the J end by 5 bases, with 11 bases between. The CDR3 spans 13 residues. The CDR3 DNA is TGTGCCAGCAGCTATCGGGACCTCGAGACCCAGTACTTC. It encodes CASSYRDLETQYF. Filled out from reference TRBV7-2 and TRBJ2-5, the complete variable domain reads GAGVSQSPSNKVTEKGKDVELRCDPISGHTALYWYRQSLGQGLEFLIYFQGNSAPDKSGLPSDRFSAERTGGSVSTLTIQRTQQEDSAVYLCASSYRDLETQYFGPGTRLLVL.

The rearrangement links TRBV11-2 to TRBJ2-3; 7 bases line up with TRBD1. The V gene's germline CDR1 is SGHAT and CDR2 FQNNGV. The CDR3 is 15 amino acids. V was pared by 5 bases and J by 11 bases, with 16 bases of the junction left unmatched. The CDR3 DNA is TGTGCCAGCAGCCCCCCCGGGACAGATCCCCCACGGCAGTATTTT. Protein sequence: CASSPPGTDPPRQYF.

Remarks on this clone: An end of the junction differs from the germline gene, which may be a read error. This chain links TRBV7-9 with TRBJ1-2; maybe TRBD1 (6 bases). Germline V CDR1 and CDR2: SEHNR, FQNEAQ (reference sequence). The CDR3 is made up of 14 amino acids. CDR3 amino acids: CASSLAGRGYGYTF. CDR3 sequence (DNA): TGTGCCAGCAGCCTAGCCGGCAGGGGCTATGGCTACACCTTC.